The 27 T cell receptor beta chains presented below share a single source sample, sequenced in a study of regulatory T cells in long-lasting Graves disease. Time point specified: persistent/refractory GD, antithyroid drugs over 5 years with positive TRAb. The TCR library was made from RNA that had been extracted from PBMCs in TRIzol. In building TCR beta libraries, iRepertoire HTBI primers were used together with Arm-PCR of CDR3 regions. TCRdb fed the multiplex PCR reads into MiXCR, producing one record per CDR3 protein. The profile shows approximately 690,000 distinct CDR3 sequences, around 30% of them singletons. The sequenced sample was peripheral blood mononuclear cells (PBMCs), obtained when the disease was refractory, from a patient treated with antithyroid drugs. The receptor source for this set is a female donor with Graves disease.

This clonotype was recorded only once. This sequence joins TRBV20-1 and TRBJ1-1; possible D gene TRBD1, 6 bases. Germline V gene sequence: CDR1 DFQATT, CDR2 SNEGSKA (reference sequence). V was trimmed by 0 bases and J by 1 base, leaving 15 bases between them. CDR3 size: 16 residues. The CDR3 DNA follows: TGCAGTGCTAGAGACCTTAACAGGGTCCCGAACACTGAAGCTTTCTTT. Its translation is CSARDLNRVPNTEAFF.

The J gene is TRBJ2-2, the V gene TRBV10-3; the D gene is possibly TRBD2 (6 bases). Deletions cut 2 bases from V and 7 bases from J, with 11 bases between. The germline gives CDR1 ENHRY, CDR2 SYGVKD. This CDR3 is 14 amino acids long. CDR3 residues: CAISEGRESGELFF. CDR3 sequence (DNA): TGTGCCATCAGTGAGGGGCGGGAAAGCGGGGAGCTGTTTTTT.

This clonotype was found once. The chain links TRBV28 to TRBJ1-1; weak D call: TRBD1 (5 bases). With 5 bases removed from V and 2 bases from J, the gap between germline ends came to 12 bases. The CDR3 runs to 14 residues. The germline gives CDR1 MDHEN, CDR2 SYDVKM. The CDR3 DNA sequence: TGTGCCAGCAGTCACCTAGGGGAAAACACTGAAGCTTTCTTT. This gives the protein CASSHLGENTEAFF.

This clonotype was picked up a small number of times. The chain joins TRBV19 to TRBJ2-2; D ambiguous. V was clipped by 3 bases and J by 6 bases, with 11 bases between them. Germline lookup yields CDR1 LNHDA and CDR2 SQIVND (reference sequence). The CDR3 loop spans 14 amino acids. CDR3 in amino acids: CASSIGLEAGELFF. The CDR3 region has the DNA TGTGCCAGTAGTATTGGGCTAGAGGCCGGGGAGCTGTTTTTT.

Only a few counts were recorded for this clonotype. One base away lies a much larger clone, so this may be a sequencing read error. V usage is TRBV6-1 and J usage is TRBJ1-2, with 9 bases identical to TRBD1. Germline-derived CDR1 and CDR2 are MNHNS and SASEGT. Trimming cost V 6 bases and J 4 bases; bases outside gene matches: 3. The CDR3 runs to 13 residues. The CDR3 is CASRGTGPYGYTF. The CDR3 DNA reads as TGTGCCAGCAGAGGGACAGGGCCCTATGGCTACACCTTC.

The chain joins TRBV18 to TRBJ2-7; possibly TRBD1 for D (6 bases). CDR1 and CDR2 from the germline V gene are KGHSH and LQKENI. Trimming left V 2 bases short and J 3 bases short, with 14 bases between. CDR3 length: 15 amino acids. The CDR3 DNA is TGTGCCAGCTCACCAGTAGCAAGGGACAACTACGAGCAGTACTTC. This sequence encodes CASSPVARDNYEQYF.

The rearrangement joins TRBV11-2 to TRBJ2-7; 13 bases map to TRBD2. This CDR3 spans 16 amino acids. The trim removed 5 bases at V and 3 bases at J, leaving 7 bases unmatched. Looked up from germline, CDR1 is SGHAT and CDR2 is FQNNGV. CDR3 in DNA: TGTGCCAGCAGCGCCTACGGGACTAGCGGGAACTACGAGCAGTACTTC. Translated: CASSAYGTSGNYEQYF.

This clonotype was recorded only once. The chain combines TRBV20-1 with TRBJ1-6; 7 positions match TRBD1. V lost 6 bases and J lost 8; bases outside the gene matches: 13. CDR1 is DFQATT and CDR2 is SNEGSKA in the germline V gene (reference sequence). There are 15 residues in the CDR3. CDR3 nucleotide sequence: TGCAGTGCAACACCGAGACAGGGTCGGGATTCACCCCTCCACTTT. Its translation is CSATPRQGRDSPLHF.

The rearrangement joins TRBV20-1 to TRBJ2-7, with D perhaps TRBD2 (6 bases). Germline values: CDR1 DFQATT, CDR2 SNEGSKA (reference sequence). The V gene lost 3 bases and the J gene lost 4 bases, with 31 bases spanning the gap. This CDR3 has 19 residues. CDR3 region: CSASPRGQGGRDFSYEQYF. The CDR3 DNA follows: TGCAGTGCTAGTCCCCGGGGCCAGGGTGGCCGGGACTTTTCTTACGAGCAGTACTTC.

The genes are TRBV12-3 or TRBV12-4 and TRBJ2-4; D gene ambiguous. V shed 3 bases and J shed 0 bases, with 12 bases lying between them. CDR3 length: 16 residues. CDR3 sequence reads: CASSFYRTLAKNIQYF. CDR3 DNA: TGTGCCAGCAGTTTTTACAGAACTCTAGCCAAAAACATTCAGTACTTC.

V usage is TRBV15 and J usage is TRBJ1-1; 7 nucleotides agree with TRBD1. CDR1 is LNHNV, CDR2 YYDKDF, per germline (reference sequence). V gave up 8 bases and J gave up 5 bases; unmatched junction bases: 14. The CDR3 is 15 amino acids. CDR3 sequence reads: CATATFLQGKTEAFF. CDR3 sequence (DNA): TGTGCCACCGCCACCTTTTTACAGGGGAAAACTGAAGCTTTCTTT.

To note about this clonotype: A read error is possible here, since a much larger clone lies one base away. DNA of the CDR3: TGTACCAGCAGTTTAACCGGGACTAGCGGTGACGAGCAGTACTTC. Protein product: CTSSLTGTSGDEQYF. The J gene is TRBJ2-7, the V gene TRBV12-3 or TRBV12-4, with 11 bases matching TRBD2. This CDR3 spans 15 amino acids.

As concerns this clonotype: An end of the junction differs from the germline gene, which may be a read error. The rearrangement uses TRBV7-3 and TRBJ1-1; D gene ambiguous. Per the germline V gene, CDR1 is SGHTA and CDR2 is FQGTGA. CDR3 length equals 17 residues. The CDR3 nucleotides are TGTGCCGGCAGCTTAAGGTCAGGTGCTCATATGAACACTGAAGCTTTCTTT. It encodes CAGSLRSGAHMNTEAFF. The whole variable domain, remainder taken from reference TRBV7-3 and TRBJ1-1, is GAGVSQTPSNKVTEKGKYVELRCDPISGHTALYWYRQSLGQGPEFLIYFQGTGAADDSGLPNDRFFAVRPEGSVSTLKIQRTERGDSAVYLCAGSLRSGAHMNTEAFFGQGTRLTVV.

The chain employs TRBV30 and TRBJ1-1, with D unresolved. Germline CDR1 is GTSNPN and CDR2 is SVGIG (reference sequence). Trimming left V 0 bases short and J 2 bases short, with 7 bases between. The CDR3 spans 13 residues. As DNA, the CDR3 is TGTGCCTGGAGTGTAGCCATAAACACTGAAGCTTTCTTT. This sequence encodes CAWSVAINTEAFF.

The rearrangement joins TRBV20-1 to TRBJ1-5; perhaps TRBD1 as D (6 bases). The germline V gene encodes CDR1 DFQATT and CDR2 SNEGSKA (reference sequence). This CDR3 is built from 14 residues. Trimming removed 0 bases at V and 4 bases at J, with 10 bases between. The CDR3, as DNA: TGCAGTGCTAGAGATAAGACAGGTAATCAGCCCCAGCATTTT. This gives the protein CSARDKTGNQPQHF.

This clonotype has only a few counts. The chain combines TRBV20-1 with TRBJ2-4; the match to TRBD2 covers 11 bases. The CDR3 runs 15 residues. The V segment lost 4 bases and the J segment 7 bases; nucleotides outside the gene matches: 9. Germline V gene lookup returns CDR1 DFQATT and CDR2 SNEGSKA (reference sequence). CDR3 amino acids: CSAKGTSGRGNIQYF. The CDR3 DNA is TGCAGTGCTAAGGGAACTAGCGGGAGAGGGAACATTCAGTACTTC.

This chain joins TRBV27 and TRBJ1-2; TRBD1 matches 7 bases. V shed 0 bases and J 8 bases; nucleotides not matched to a gene: 3. CDR1 and CDR2 from the germline V gene are MNHEY and SMNVEV (reference sequence). This CDR3 is built from 13 residues. As DNA, the CDR3 is TGTGCCAGCAGTTTATCGGTAGGGGGCGGCTACACCTTC. Encoded protein: CASSLSVGGGYTF.

CDR3 protein: CASSKLRSGELFF. DNA of the CDR3: TGTGCCAGCAGCAAATTAAGATCCGGGGAGCTGTTTTTT. The chain combines TRBV11-3 with TRBJ2-2; D is unclear. The germline V gene encodes CDR1 SGHNT and CDR2 YENEEA. The ends were cut back, 5 bases at V and 6 bases at J, with 10 bases in the middle. This CDR3 comprises 13 residues.

The J gene is TRBJ1-2, the V gene TRBV15; weak D call: TRBD1 (5 bases). Germline CDR1 LNHNV, CDR2 YYDKDF (reference sequence). The CDR3 covers 13 residues. V was pared by 5 bases and J by 7 bases, with 14 bases between. CDR3 in amino acids: CATSLSGASGYTF. The CDR3 nucleotides read TGTGCCACCAGCCTCTCCGGGGCGAGTGGCTACACCTTC.

The chain joins TRBV12-3 or TRBV12-4 to TRBJ1-5; no firm D call. V lost 2 bases and J lost 5, with 10 bases in between. CDR3 length: 14 residues. In DNA form, the CDR3 reads TGTGCCAGCAGTTTACGGGGTGTACATCAGCCCCAGCATTTT. Translating gives CASSLRGVHQPQHF.

This clonotype was observed a handful of times. The rearrangement uses TRBV7-3 and TRBJ2-5, with D maybe TRBD2 (5 bases). CDR3 length: 15 residues. CDR1 SGHTA and CDR2 FQGTGA come from the germline V gene. Deletions cut 2 bases from V and 0 bases from J, with 10 bases between. The CDR3 spells CASSLSSSYQETQYF. The DNA of the CDR3 is TGTGCCAGCAGCTTATCTAGCTCGTACCAAGAGACCCAGTACTTC. The entire variable domain, with the rest obtained from reference TRBV7-3 and TRBJ2-5, is as follows: GAGVSQTPSNKVTEKGKYVELRCDPISGHTALYWYRQSLGQGPEFLIYFQGTGAADDSGLPNDRFFAVRPEGSVSTLKIQRTERGDSAVYLCASSLSSSYQETQYFGPGTRLLVL.

This clonotype turned up a few times. The chain links TRBV29-1 to TRBJ2-5; 9 positions match TRBD1. The CDR3 spans 13 residues. V lost 4 bases and J lost 5; bases outside the gene matches: 5. Germline CDR1 and CDR2: SQVTM and ANQGSEA. CDR3 in amino acids: CSVVQGAEETQYF. The CDR3 DNA reads TGCAGCGTTGTACAGGGGGCCGAGGAGACCCAGTACTTC. Combining the CDR3 with reference TRBV29-1 and TRBJ2-5 gives the whole variable domain SAVISQKPSRDICQRGTSLTIQCQVDSQVTMMFWYRQQPGQSLTLIATANQGSEATYESGFVIDKFPISRPNLTFSTLTVSNMSPEDSSIYLCSVVQGAEETQYFGPGTRLLVL.

Here the CDR3 reads CASSSGHSNSGNTIYF. CDR3 in DNA: TGTGCCAGCAGCTCCGGACACAGCAACTCTGGAAACACCATATATTTT. V is TRBV7-2 and J is TRBJ1-3, with a tentative D call TRBD1 (5 bases). V was pared by 4 bases and J by 0 bases, with 13 bases between. The CDR3 is 16 amino acids. Germline lookup yields CDR1 SGHTA and CDR2 FQGNSA. The full variable domain, its missing parts supplied by reference TRBV7-2 and TRBJ1-3, is GAGVSQSPSNKVTEKGKDVELRCDPISGHTALYWYRQSLGQGLEFLIYFQGNSAPDKSGLPSDRFSAERTGGSVSTLTIQRTQQEDSAVYLCASSSGHSNSGNTIYFGEGSWLTVV.

The chain is built from TRBV28 and TRBJ2-7, with D possibly TRBD1 on 6 matching bases. CDR1 and CDR2 from the germline V gene are MDHEN and SYDVKM. V was clipped by 6 bases and J by 3 bases, with 9 bases between them. The CDR3 spans 12 residues. CDR3 nucleotides: TGTGCCAGCAGAGACAGGTTCTACGAGCAGTACTTC. It yields the protein CASRDRFYEQYF.

The chain has TRBV6-1 and TRBJ2-7; D unclear. Germline V gives CDR1 MNHNS, CDR2 SASEGT. Trimming took off 6 bases at V and 7 bases at J, with 22 bases between the two ends. The CDR3 consists of 15 residues. This CDR3 is CASSDVPPPAGEQYF. DNA for the CDR3: TGTGCCAGCAGCGACGTCCCGCCCCCAGCTGGGGAGCAGTACTTC.

This clonotype appeared a single time. Relative to the germline gene, one junction end is altered; a read error may explain this. The chain employs TRBV19 and TRBJ2-2, with 10 bases lining up with TRBD2. This CDR3 has 15 residues. Per the germline V gene, CDR1 is LNHDA and CDR2 is SQIVND (reference sequence). CDR3 protein: CASRASGSFTGELLF. In nucleotides, the CDR3 is TGTGCCAGTAGGGCTAGCGGGAGTTTCACCGGGGAGCTGCTTTTT.

The V gene is TRBV10-3, the J gene TRBJ1-6; TRBD1 is a possible D gene (6 bases). Germline V gives CDR1 ENHRY, CDR2 SYGVKD. Trimming cost V 7 bases and J 10 bases, with 14 bases left between them. The CDR3 extends over 13 amino acids. This chain's CDR3 is CAITGGLLSPLHF. Here the CDR3 DNA reads TGTGCCATCACCGGGGGGCTTTTGTCACCCCTCCACTTT.